The sample holds many counts of the clone carrying this T cell receptor (beta chain). The sample comes from a study of T-cell reconstitution after alpha-beta-depleted transplantation in children. Unique molecular identifiers were built into the TCRbeta library. TCRdb re-analysed the PCR reads in MiXCR, keeping a single row per CDR3 protein. The repertoire holds a few hundred thousand distinct CDR3 sequences, with approximately 9.9% as singletons. This CDR3 is 13 amino acids long. Germline CDR1 is ENHRY and CDR2 is SYGVKD. The ends were cut back, 4 bases at V and 5 bases at J, with 8 bases in the middle.

The chain carries TRBV10-3 and TRBJ2-2; D may correspond to TRBD1 or TRBD2 (5 bases each). Here the sequenced sample was PBMCs from the stem cell graft donor, taken from the stem cell graft. The clonotype was recovered from a human donor who donated a stem cell graft to a child with SCID. In DNA, the CDR3 is TGTGCCATCAGTGGAGGGGTGACCGGGGAGCTGTTTTTT. Translation: CAISGGVTGELFF.